This T cell receptor beta chain was captured in a study of glioma-infiltrating T cells after dendritic cell vaccination. Background on the study: The vaccine used monocyte-derived dendritic cells pulsed overnight with autologous tumor lysate. Three intradermal dendritic cell vaccine injections were given every two weeks.

The repertoire was sequenced with immunoSEQ multiplex PCR; TCRdb's copy has only in-frame clones and lacks some. The sample yields under 100,000 clones, approximately 81% seen once. PBMC sampling occurred before vaccination, two weeks after the third dose, and at progression. This CDR3 is 14 amino acids long. Germline assignment: CDR1 LNHDA and CDR2 SQIVND (reference sequence). Trimming cost V 3 bases and J 9 bases; bases outside gene matches: 7. The chain has TRBV19 and TRBJ2-1; TRBD2 matches 8 bases. This sample comprised blood, obtained before dendritic cell vaccination. This receptor was taken from a human donor with glioblastoma. This chain's CDR3 is CASSIDRAGAEQFF. The CDR3 DNA reads TGTGCCAGTAGTATCGATCGAGCGGGAGCTGAGCAGTTCTTC. Looking up the rest from reference TRBV19 and TRBJ2-1 gives the full variable domain: DGGITQSPKYLFRKEGQNVTLSCEQNLNHDAMYWYRQDPGQGLRLIYYSQIVNDFQKGDIAEGYSVSREKKESFPLTVTSAQKNPTAFYLCASSIDRAGAEQFFGPGTRLTVL.